A selection of T cell receptor beta chains follows, all from one sample in a study of OX40 agonist ivuxolimab in advanced cancers. Clones were sequenced by immunoSEQ multiplex PCR, and TCRdb holds only the in-frame ones, with some missing. The table records tens of thousands of clones, about 87% of them present only once. This sample comprised CD4+ or CD8+ T cells sorted from blood, obtained in a trial of the OX40 agonist ivuxolimab. The receptors were gathered from an adult with an advanced solid tumor such as melanoma, head and neck, liver or kidney cancer. Each CDR3 is given with its conserved first and last residue. A D gene is named only where the DNA matches it firmly. Clone size is not always given. Where it is, it says once, few, many or a class for expanded clones.

J gene: TRBJ2-7; clone size: NA; V gene: TRBV9; D gene: NA; CDR3 DNA: TGTGCCAGCAGCGTAGCAGCGGGCCCCGGGGAGCAGTACTTC; CDR3 protein: CASSVAAGPGEQYF
J gene: TRBJ1-2; clone size: NA; V gene: TRBV10-3; D gene: NA; CDR3 DNA: TGTGCCATCAAAGACAGCAGGGACCTAGGCGGTGGCTACACCTTC; CDR3 protein: CAIKDSRDLGGGYTF
J gene: TRBJ1-2; clone size: NA; V gene: TRBV14; D gene: TRBD1; CDR3 DNA: TGTGCCAGCAGCCACTTGTTACGGACAGGGCCCGGCTATGGCTACACCTTC; CDR3 protein: CASSHLLRTGPGYGYTF
J gene: TRBJ2-4; clone size: NA; V gene: TRBV9; D gene: NA; CDR3 DNA: TGTGCCAGCAGCGCCCGGGACGGACTCAAAAACATTCAGTACTTC; CDR3 protein: CASSARDGLKNIQYF
J gene: TRBJ2-7; clone size: NA; V gene: TRBV7-7; D gene: NA; CDR3 DNA: TGTGCTAGCAGCCCCGGACGAGGATACGAGCAGTACTTC; CDR3 protein: CASSPGRGYEQYF
J gene: TRBJ1-4; clone size: few; V gene: TRBV19; D gene: TRBD1; CDR3 DNA: TGTGCCAGTAGTAGAGGGACAGTTCTTAATGAAAAACTGTTTTTT; CDR3 protein: CASSRGTVLNEKLFF
J gene: TRBJ2-7; clone size: NA; V gene: TRBV4-1; D gene: NA; CDR3 DNA: TGCGCCAGCAGCCAAGTATCAGGGACCGAGCAGTACTTC; CDR3 protein: CASSQVSGTEQYF
J gene: TRBJ2-7; clone size: NA; V gene: TRBV29-1; D gene: NA; CDR3 DNA: TGCAGCGTTGAAGATCAGGGCGACGAGCAGTACTTC; CDR3 protein: CSVEDQGDEQYF
J gene: TRBJ2-5; clone size: NA; V gene: TRBV28; D gene: NA; CDR3 DNA: TGTGCCAGCAGTTTTTTCGGGCTCGAGACCCAGTACTTC; CDR3 protein: CASSFFGLETQYF
J gene: TRBJ1-5; clone size: NA; V gene: TRBV18; D gene: NA; CDR3 DNA: TGTGCCAGCTCACCACGTGAGGGTGAGGGCAATCAGCCCCAGCATTTT; CDR3 protein: CASSPREGEGNQPQHF
J gene: TRBJ2-3; clone size: NA; V gene: TRBV6-5; D gene: NA; CDR3 DNA: TGTGCCAGCAGAAAGGGGGATACGCAGTATTTT; CDR3 protein: CASRKGDTQYF
J gene: TRBJ2-1; clone size: NA; V gene: TRBV27; D gene: TRBD2; CDR3 DNA: TGTGCCAGCAGTTCCTGGACTAGCCGGAATGAGCAGTTCTTC; CDR3 protein: CASSSWTSRNEQFF
J gene: TRBJ1-2; clone size: once; V gene: TRBV30; D gene: NA; CDR3 DNA: TGTGCCTGGAGTGTACTTGGGGGACCCGGAGGGCTCAGCTATGGCTACACCTTC; CDR3 protein: CAWSVLGGPGGLSYGYTF
J gene: TRBJ1-3; clone size: few; V gene: TRBV7-9; D gene: TRBD1; CDR3 DNA: TGTGCCAGCAGCTCAGGGGGCTCTGGAAACACCATATATTTT; CDR3 protein: CASSSGGSGNTIYF
J gene: TRBJ1-2; clone size: NA; V gene: TRBV4-3; D gene: NA; CDR3 DNA: TGCGCCAGCAGCCAAGCGTTGGAGGGGTTAGGCTACACCTTC; CDR3 protein: CASSQALEGLGYTF
J gene: TRBJ1-5; clone size: once; V gene: TRBV6-6; D gene: NA; CDR3 DNA: TGTGCCAGCAGTTACAGGTGGGAGGTCGGCAATCAGCCCCAGCATTTT; CDR3 protein: CASSYRWEVGNQPQHF
J gene: TRBJ2-2; clone size: few; V gene: TRBV19; D gene: TRBD1; CDR3 DNA: TGTGCCACTGATTCAGGGGGCGGGTGGACCGGGGAGCTGTTTTTT; CDR3 protein: CATDSGGGWTGELFF
J gene: TRBJ1-5; clone size: NA; V gene: TRBV19; D gene: NA; CDR3 DNA: TGTGCCAGTAGTACTCGGCACCTAGGGGGGCCCCAGCATTTT; CDR3 protein: CASSTRHLGGPQHF
J gene: TRBJ2-4; clone size: NA; V gene: TRBV5-6; D gene: NA; CDR3 DNA: TGTGCCAGCAGCTTTTGGTTAGGGGCGGCCAAAAACATTCAGTACTTC; CDR3 protein: CASSFWLGAAKNIQYF
J gene: TRBJ1-2; clone size: once; V gene: TRBV10-3; D gene: NA; CDR3 DNA: TGTGCCATCAGTGAGTCAGCAGGGATCTATGGCTACACCTTC; CDR3 protein: CAISESAGIYGYTF
J gene: TRBJ2-7; clone size: NA; V gene: TRBV27; D gene: TRBD1; CDR3 DNA: TGTGCCAGCAGCATCGACACAGGGGGAAGATACGAGCAGTACTTC; CDR3 protein: CASSIDTGGRYEQYF
J gene: TRBJ1-2; clone size: NA; V gene: TRBV9; D gene: NA; CDR3 DNA: TGTGCCAGCAGCCCCGACGGTGCTAACTATGGCTACACCTTC; CDR3 protein: CASSPDGANYGYTF
J gene: TRBJ2-7; clone size: NA; V gene: TRBV10-3; D gene: TRBD2; CDR3 DNA: TGTGCCATCAGTGAGTCCTTAGCGGGGGGTTACGAGCAGTACTTC; CDR3 protein: CAISESLAGGYEQYF
J gene: TRBJ2-7; clone size: NA; V gene: TRBV7-2; D gene: NA; CDR3 DNA: TGTGCCAGCAGCCGGACAGTCTCCTACGAGCAGTACTTC; CDR3 protein: CASSRTVSYEQYF
J gene: TRBJ2-1; clone size: NA; V gene: TRBV5-4; D gene: NA; CDR3 DNA: TGTGCCAGCACCCCTCCGTCGGGAGCCTCCAATGAGCAGTTCTTC; CDR3 protein: CASTPPSGASNEQFF
J gene: TRBJ1-1; clone size: once; V gene: TRBV2; D gene: NA; CDR3 DNA: TGTGCCAGCAGTGAAGAGGGTTCGAACACTGAAGCTTTCTTT; CDR3 protein: CASSEEGSNTEAFF
J gene: TRBJ2-5; clone size: NA; V gene: TRBV5-1; D gene: TRBD1; CDR3 DNA: TGCGCCAGCAGCTACTGGGACAGGGAAGAGACCCAGTACTTC; CDR3 protein: CASSYWDREETQYF
J gene: TRBJ2-1; clone size: once; V gene: TRBV6-1; D gene: TRBD2; CDR3 DNA: TGTGCCAGCAGTGAAAGGGCTAGCGGGGGGCGTCTTTTAAACAATGAGCAGTTCTTC; CDR3 protein: CASSERASGGRLLNNEQFF
J gene: TRBJ2-3; clone size: NA; V gene: TRBV6-6; D gene: NA; CDR3 DNA: TGTGCCAGCAGTTTAATAAGGGAGGATACGCAGTATTTT; CDR3 protein: CASSLIREDTQYF
J gene: TRBJ1-3; clone size: NA; V gene: TRBV5-1; D gene: NA; CDR3 DNA: TGCGCCAGCAGCTTTGGACCCGGGAACACCATATATTTT; CDR3 protein: CASSFGPGNTIYF
J gene: TRBJ1-1; clone size: NA; V gene: TRBV28; D gene: TRBD1; CDR3 DNA: TGTGCCAGCAGTTTTTACAGGGGGTTGGACACTGAAGCTTTCTTT; CDR3 protein: CASSFYRGLDTEAFF
J gene: TRBJ2-5; clone size: NA; V gene: TRBV11-3; D gene: TRBD2; CDR3 DNA: TGTGCCAGCAGCTTAGGATGGGGAGGGGAGACCCAGTACTTC; CDR3 protein: CASSLGWGGETQYF
J gene: TRBJ1-5; clone size: NA; V gene: TRBV27; D gene: TRBD1; CDR3 DNA: TGTGCCAGCAGTTTAAAGTGGACAGGGGGCATCTATAGCAATCAGCCCCAGCATTTT; CDR3 protein: CASSLKWTGGIYSNQPQHF
J gene: TRBJ2-2; clone size: NA; V gene: TRBV21-1; D gene: NA; CDR3 DNA: TGTGCCAGCAGCAAAGATGGGGACAGGGGGCGCGACACCGGGGAGCTGTTTTTT; CDR3 protein: CASSKDGDRGRDTGELFF
J gene: TRBJ1-2; clone size: NA; V gene: TRBV6-5; D gene: TRBD1; CDR3 DNA: TGTGCCAGCAGTTCCGGGGGGACAGACTATGGCTACACCTTC; CDR3 protein: CASSSGGTDYGYTF
J gene: TRBJ1-1; clone size: few; V gene: TRBV5-1; D gene: TRBD1; CDR3 DNA: TGCGCCAGCAGCTTGGCCGTAGGGACAGGGGTGACCCGCACTGAAGCTTTCTTT; CDR3 protein: CASSLAVGTGVTRTEAFF
J gene: TRBJ2-5; clone size: NA; V gene: TRBV5-1; D gene: TRBD2; CDR3 DNA: TGCGCCAGCAGCTTGGATCCCCGGGAGGGCCAATTGGGGTCCCAGTACTTC; CDR3 protein: CASSLDPREGQLGSQYF
J gene: TRBJ1-6; clone size: once; V gene: TRBV5-6; D gene: TRBD1; CDR3 DNA: TGTGCCAGCAGCCTATTAGGACAGGAGATTAATTCACCCCTCCACTTT; CDR3 protein: CASSLLGQEINSPLHF
J gene: TRBJ1-2; clone size: NA; V gene: TRBV28; D gene: NA; CDR3 DNA: TGTGCCAGCACCCCGCACCAAACGGGGCTCTATGGCTACACCTTC; CDR3 protein: CASTPHQTGLYGYTF
J gene: TRBJ2-1; clone size: few; V gene: TRBV5-1; D gene: NA; CDR3 DNA: TGCGCCAGCAGCTGGGTGCGGAGCTCCTACAATGAGCAGTTCTTC; CDR3 protein: CASSWVRSSYNEQFF
J gene: TRBJ1-1; clone size: NA; V gene: TRBV29-1; D gene: TRBD1; CDR3 DNA: TGCAGCGTTACAGCCGCCGGGACAGGGAGAACTGAAGCTTTCTTT; CDR3 protein: CSVTAAGTGRTEAFF